The T cell receptor beta chain under discussion was sequenced for a study of control samples from healthy donors and cancer patients. The table came from immunoSEQ multiplex PCR; TCRdb's copy has only in-frame clones and leaves some out. The sample yields around 70,000 clones, about nine tenths seen once. Deletions cut 1 base from V and 4 bases from J, with 12 bases between. CDR1 and CDR2 from the germline V gene are LNHDA and SQIVND (reference sequence). The CDR3 is 15 amino acids. The chain carries TRBV19 and TRBJ2-3; D may be TRBD1 (5 bases). This receptor was taken from a woman aged 45-59 years with colorectal cancer. Sequenced: PBMCs. The CDR3 spells CASSIAREGADTQYF. For the CDR3, the DNA is TGTGCCAGTAGTATAGCCAGGGAAGGGGCAGATACGCAGTATTTT.